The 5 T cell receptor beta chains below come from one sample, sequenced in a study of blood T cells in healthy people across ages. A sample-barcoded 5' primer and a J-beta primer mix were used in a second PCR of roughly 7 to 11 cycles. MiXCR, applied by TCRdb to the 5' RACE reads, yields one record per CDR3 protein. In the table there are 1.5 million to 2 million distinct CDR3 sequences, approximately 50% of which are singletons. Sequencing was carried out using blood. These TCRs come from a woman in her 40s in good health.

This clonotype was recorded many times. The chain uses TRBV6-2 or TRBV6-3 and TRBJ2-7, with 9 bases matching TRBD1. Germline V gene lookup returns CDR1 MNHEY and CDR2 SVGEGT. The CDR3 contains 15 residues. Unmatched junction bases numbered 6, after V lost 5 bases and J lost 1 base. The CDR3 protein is CASSRPGQGSYEQYF. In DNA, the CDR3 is TGTGCCAGCAGTCGTCCGGGACAGGGTTCCTACGAGCAGTACTTC.

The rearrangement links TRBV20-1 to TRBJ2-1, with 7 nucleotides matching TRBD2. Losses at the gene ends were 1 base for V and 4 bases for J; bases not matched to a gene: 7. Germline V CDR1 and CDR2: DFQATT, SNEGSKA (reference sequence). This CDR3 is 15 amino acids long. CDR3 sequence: CSARARAGPYNEQFF. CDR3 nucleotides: TGCAGTGCTAGAGCGCGAGCGGGGCCTTACAATGAGCAGTTCTTC.

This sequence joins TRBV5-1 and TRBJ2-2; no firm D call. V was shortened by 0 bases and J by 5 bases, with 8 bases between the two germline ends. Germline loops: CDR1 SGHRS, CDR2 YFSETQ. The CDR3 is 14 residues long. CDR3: CASSLDWGTGELFF. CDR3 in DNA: TGCGCCAGCAGCTTGGATTGGGGAACCGGGGAGCTGTTTTTT. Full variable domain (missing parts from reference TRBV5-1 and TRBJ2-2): KAGVTQTPRYLIKTRGQQVTLSCSPISGHRSVSWYQQTPGQGLQFLFEYFSETQRNKGNFPGRFSGRQFSNSRSEMNVSTLELGDSALYLCASSLDWGTGELFFGEGSRLTVL.

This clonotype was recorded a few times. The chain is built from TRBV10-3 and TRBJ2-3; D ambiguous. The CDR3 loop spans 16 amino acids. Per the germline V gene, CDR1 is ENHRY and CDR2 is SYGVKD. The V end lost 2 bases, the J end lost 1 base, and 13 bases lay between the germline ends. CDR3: CAISEGLGSRTDTQYF. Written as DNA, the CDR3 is TGTGCCATCAGTGAGGGCCTGGGGTCCCGCACAGATACGCAGTATTTT.

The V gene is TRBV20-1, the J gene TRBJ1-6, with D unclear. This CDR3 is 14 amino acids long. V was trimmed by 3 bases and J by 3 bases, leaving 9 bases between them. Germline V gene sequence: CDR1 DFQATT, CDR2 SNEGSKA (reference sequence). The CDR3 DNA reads TGCAGTGCTAGTATGGGAGACTATAATTCACCCCTCCACTTT. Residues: CSASMGDYNSPLHF.